The 21 T cell receptor beta chains given below trace back to one sample, sequenced in a study of blood T cell repertoires in COVID-19. The protocol was immunoSEQ multiplex PCR, while the TCRdb copy is restricted to in-frame clones and leaves out a portion. Of approximately 300,000 clones in the sample, roughly nine tenths were seen once. The sample taken for sequencing was PBMCs or T cells enriched from blood (not recorded which). The receptors stem from a man aged 55 to 70 who had recovered from COVID-19.

The CDR3 loop is CASSQALTGASQPQHF. The CDR3, as DNA: TGTGCCAGCAGCCAGGCCCTCACAGGGGCCTCGCAGCCCCAGCATTTT. This rearrangement joins TRBV4-2 to TRBJ1-5, with 7 bases aligning to TRBD1. The CDR3 is 16 amino acids. V lost 3 bases to trimming and J lost 7 bases; unmatched junction nucleotides: 12. Germline-derived CDR1 and CDR2 are LGHNA and YNFKEQ.

The V call is TRBV5-4, the J call TRBJ2-2; no firm D call. This CDR3 contains 13 residues. V was trimmed by 4 bases and J by 4 bases, leaving 8 bases between them. From germline, CDR1 is SGHNT and CDR2 YYREEE (reference sequence). CDR3 nucleotides: TGTGCCAGCAGCCCCGCTAGCACCGGGGAGCTGTTTTTT. Translating gives CASSPASTGELFF.

The chain uses TRBV7-2 and TRBJ1-3; tentatively, D is TRBD1 (5 bases). The length of the CDR3 is 15 residues. Trimming stripped 5 bases from V and 0 bases from J, with 11 bases between. Germline loops: CDR1 SGHTA, CDR2 FQGNSA. For the CDR3, the DNA is TGTGCCAGCAGCGTGACAGATCGCTCTGGAAACACCATATATTTT. Encoded protein: CASSVTDRSGNTIYF.

The chain links TRBV7-8 to TRBJ2-7; no definite D call. This CDR3 comprises 12 residues. Trimming took 1 base from V and 5 from J, leaving 6 bases between them. The germline V gene has CDR1 SGHVS and CDR2 FQNEAQ. The CDR3 sequence: CASSLDSNEQYF. As DNA, the CDR3 is TGTGCCAGCAGCTTAGATAGCAACGAGCAGTACTTC. Full variable domain (missing parts from reference TRBV7-8 and TRBJ2-7): GAGVSQSPRYKVAKRGQDVALRCDPISGHVSLFWYQQALGQGPEFLTYFQNEAQLDKSGLPSDRFFAERPEGSVSTLKIQRTQQEDSAVYLCASSLDSNEQYFGPGTRLTVT.

This clone has a single count. The rearrangement links TRBV18 to TRBJ2-1; TRBD2 aligns across 8 bases. The V gene's germline CDR1 is KGHSH and CDR2 LQKENI. V lost 0 bases to trimming and J lost 6 bases; unmatched junction nucleotides: 10. The CDR3 loop spans 17 amino acids. The DNA for the CDR3 is TGTGCCAGCTCACCACCCATTAGCGGGGAAGGGAGCAATGAGCAGTTCTTC. The encoded protein is CASSPPISGEGSNEQFF. The entire variable domain, with the rest obtained from reference TRBV18 and TRBJ2-1, is as follows: NAGVMQNPRHLVRRRGQEARLRCSPMKGHSHVYWYRQLPEEGLKFMVYLQKENIIDESGMPKERFSAEFPKEGPSILRIQQVVRGDSAAYFCASSPPISGEGSNEQFFGPGTRLTVL.

This clone has just one count. The chain is built from TRBV6-1 and TRBJ1-5; D possibly corresponds to TRBD1 (5 bases). Trimming shortened V by 1 base and J by 5 bases, and 9 bases separated the two germline ends. The CDR3 has 14 residues. The V gene's germline CDR1 is MNHNS and CDR2 SASEGT. The CDR3 nucleotides are TGTGCCAGCAGTGAAGGGACAACCGATCAGCCCCAGCATTTT. It translates to CASSEGTTDQPQHF.

V and J are TRBV7-9 and TRBJ2-7; D is ambiguous. CDR1 and CDR2 (germline): SEHNR, FQNEAQ (reference sequence). Trimming left V 1 base short and J 0 bases short, with 16 bases between. This CDR3 is 17 amino acids long. CDR3 residues: CASSLGMGAASSYEQYF. For the CDR3, the DNA is TGTGCCAGCAGCTTAGGGATGGGCGCTGCCAGCTCCTACGAGCAGTACTTC. Full variable domain (remainder filled in from reference TRBV7-9 and TRBJ2-7): DTGVSQNPRHKITKRGQNVTFRCDPISEHNRLYWYRQTLGQGPEFLTYFQNEAQLEKSRLLSDRFSAERPKGSFSTLEIQRTEQGDSAMYLCASSLGMGAASSYEQYFGPGTRLTVT.

This clone was found once. This chain connects TRBV20-1 to TRBJ2-7; 9 bases map to TRBD2. V gave up 3 bases and J gave up 1 base; unmatched junction bases: 13. This CDR3 is built from 17 residues. Germline-derived CDR1 and CDR2 are DFQATT and SNEGSKA (reference sequence). CDR3 in amino acids: CSASLSAGGPSSYEQYF. The CDR3 region has the DNA TGCAGTGCTAGTCTATCGGCGGGAGGGCCCTCTTCCTACGAGCAGTACTTC.

This chain uses TRBV7-8 with TRBJ2-1; 11 bases map to TRBD2. Germline V gene lookup returns CDR1 SGHVS and CDR2 FQNEAQ. The CDR3 has 13 residues. The CDR3 sequence: CGVGTSGYNEQFF. CDR3 DNA sequence: TGTGGGGTAGGGACTAGCGGATACAATGAGCAGTTCTTC.

In its sample, this clone was seen a few times. This chain links TRBV19 with TRBJ2-7, with a tentative D call TRBD2 (5 bases). This CDR3 is 14 amino acids long. The V gene's germline CDR1 is LNHDA and CDR2 SQIVND (reference sequence). V lost 5 bases, J lost 2 bases, and 13 bases lay in between. The CDR3 protein is CASSSATGTYEQYF. For the CDR3, the DNA is TGTGCCAGTAGTTCCGCTACCGGGACCTACGAGCAGTACTTC. Supplemented by reference TRBV19 and TRBJ2-7, the full variable domain reads DGGITQSPKYLFRKEGQNVTLSCEQNLNHDAMYWYRQDPGQGLRLIYYSQIVNDFQKGDIAEGYSVSREKKESFPLTVTSAQKNPTAFYLCASSSATGTYEQYFGPGTRLTVT.

The gene calls are TRBV2 and TRBJ1-1; D is unclear. V was shortened by 3 bases and J by 6 bases, with 8 bases between the two germline ends. The length of the CDR3 is 12 residues. Germline assignment: CDR1 SNHLY and CDR2 FYNNEI. CDR3 sequence reads: CASSEAAAEAFF. The DNA for the CDR3 is TGTGCCAGCAGTGAGGCAGCGGCTGAAGCTTTCTTT.

The chain carries TRBV12-5 and TRBJ1-5; D perhaps matches TRBD1 (5 bases). The V gene's germline CDR1 is LGHNT and CDR2 FRNRAP. This CDR3 is 15 amino acids long. V dropped 5 bases and J dropped 5 bases, with 16 bases sitting between them. This CDR3 is CASGPPWGEDQPQHF. CDR3 coding DNA: TGTGCTAGTGGTCCCCCGTGGGGGGAGGATCAGCCCCAGCATTTT.

The rearrangement joins TRBV5-4 to TRBJ2-5; 13 bases are a match to TRBD2. V trimming: 1 base; J trimming: 2 bases; junction bases outside the gene matches: 2. Germline CDR1 SGHNT, CDR2 YYREEE (reference sequence). This CDR3 is built from 16 residues. CDR3 loop: CASSLQTSGGQETQYF. The DNA for the CDR3 is TGTGCCAGCAGCTTGCAGACTAGCGGGGGGCAAGAGACCCAGTACTTC.

The count of this clone is one. This chain joins TRBV12-3 or TRBV12-4 and TRBJ2-3; tentative D call: TRBD2 (5 bases). V lost 5 bases and J 7 bases, leaving 10 bases between the germline ends. This CDR3 region has 12 residues. The CDR3 loop reads CASSHSSNTQYF. DNA for the CDR3: TGTGCCAGCAGTCATTCTAGCAATACGCAGTATTTT.

The chain carries TRBV6-5 and TRBJ1-2, with D hard to call. CDR1 is MNHEY, CDR2 SVGAGI, per germline. This CDR3 has 13 amino acids. The V gene lost 6 bases and the J gene lost 4 bases, with 12 bases spanning the gap. The CDR3 DNA reads as TGTGCCAGCAGCCCCACGGGTAGCTATGGCTACACCTTC. Translated, it gives CASSPTGSYGYTF.

The chain carries TRBV23-1 and TRBJ2-1; D uncertain. TRBV23-1 belongs to the ORF category, with a function that is uncertain. CDR3 length equals 17 residues. V was pared by 2 bases and J by 5 bases, with 19 bases between. The CDR3 here is CASSQTPYYTRDNEQFF. In nucleotides, the CDR3 is TGCGCCAGCAGTCAAACCCCGTATTATACTCGGGACAATGAGCAGTTCTTC.

CDR3 bases: TGTGCCAGCACCAGCGGCCTTAACCGGGGCTATGGCTACACCTTC. Amino acid sequence: CASTSGLNRGYGYTF. The genes are TRBV6-6 and TRBJ1-2, with D unclear. The CDR3 is made up of 15 amino acids. V lost 7 bases, J lost 4 bases, and 19 bases lay in between. Germline V CDR1 and CDR2: MNHNY, SVGAGI (reference sequence).

The rearrangement uses TRBV11-3 and TRBJ2-1, with a possible D match to TRBD2 (6 bases). Looked up from germline, CDR1 is SGHNT and CDR2 is YENEEA. The CDR3 consists of 15 residues. Trimming stripped 3 bases from V and 9 bases from J, with 18 bases between. CDR3: CASSFGRASAGEQFF. As DNA, the CDR3 is TGTGCCAGCAGCTTTGGGCGGGCTAGCGCGGGTGAGCAGTTCTTC.

The chain recombines TRBV11-3 with TRBJ2-5; a weak D match, TRBD2 (5 bases). Germline CDR1 reads SGHNT; CDR2 reads YENEEA. V was trimmed by 5 bases and J by 4 bases, leaving 14 bases between them. The CDR3 consists of 14 residues. CDR3 amino acids: CASSRRSVSETQYF. CDR3 DNA sequence: TGTGCCAGCAGCCGTCGTAGCGTTTCAGAGACCCAGTACTTC. Full variable domain (remainder filled in from reference TRBV11-3 and TRBJ2-5): EAGVVQSPRYKIIEKKQPVAFWCNPISGHNTLYWYLQNLGQGPELLIRYENEEAVDDSQLPKDRFSAERLKGVDSTLKIQPAELGDSAVYLCASSRRSVSETQYFGPGTRLLVL.

This chain uses TRBV28 with TRBJ1-1; no clear D gene. This CDR3 has 14 amino acids. Trimming took 5 bases from V and 1 from J, leaving 11 bases between them. From germline, CDR1 is MDHEN and CDR2 SYDVKM. CDR3 region: CASSEEYANTEAFF. CDR3 nucleotides: TGTGCCAGCAGTGAGGAGTACGCGAACACTGAAGCTTTCTTT.

The chain recombines TRBV3-1 (or the pseudogene TRBV3-2) with TRBJ1-5; no firm D call. The ends were cut back, 4 bases at V and 1 base at J, with 8 bases in the middle. CDR1 is LGHDT and CDR2 is YNNKEL in the germline V gene (reference sequence). The CDR3 spans 14 residues. The CDR3 here is CASSRSGSNQPQHF. The DNA of the CDR3 is TGTGCCAGCAGCCGGAGTGGGAGCAATCAGCCCCAGCATTTT.